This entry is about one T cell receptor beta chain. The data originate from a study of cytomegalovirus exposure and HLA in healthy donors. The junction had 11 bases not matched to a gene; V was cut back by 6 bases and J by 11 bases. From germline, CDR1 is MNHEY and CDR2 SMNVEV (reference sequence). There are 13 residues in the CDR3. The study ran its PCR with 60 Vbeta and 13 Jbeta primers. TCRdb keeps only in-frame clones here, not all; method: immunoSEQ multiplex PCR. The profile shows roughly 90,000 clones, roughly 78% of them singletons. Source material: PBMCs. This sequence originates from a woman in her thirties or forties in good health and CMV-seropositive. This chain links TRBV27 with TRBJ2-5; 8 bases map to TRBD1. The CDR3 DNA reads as TGTGCCAGCAGGGGGACAGGCTGGGGGGAGCAGTACTTC. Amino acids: CASRGTGWGEQYF.